This TCR beta chain was observed in a study of blood T cell repertoires in COVID-19 (dated by TCRdb to about 2020). Notes on the research overall: Collaborator samples came from the United States, Italy and Spain and covered acute and convalescent phases of COVID-19. The prospective study material was composed of cDNA or gDNA derived from T cells, B-cell-depleted T cells, or PBMCs. Subjects who had been exposed to COVID-19, were actively infected with it, or had recovered from it provided the deeply sampled blood TCRbeta repertoires that made up the dataset. The repertoires were released in a freely available public database intended as a resource for research on the immune response to SARS-CoV-2. The samples were drawn from the first 160 participants of the ongoing ImmuneRACE study and from about 1,200 subjects provided by 6 global collaborators. Sample metadata almost always included a de-identified subject ID, COVID-19 status, age in years and sex. Where HLA class I and class II types were available, the types were taken from metadata supplied by the sample provider, not from assay-based typing. Overall study results and their limits: Clinical and demographic metadata were provided uncurated, with the amount varying by source and participant.

The immunoSEQ Assay, a bias-controlled multiplex PCR, was used to amplify TCRbeta CDR3 regions from genomic DNA. In the original analysis: The number of nucleated cells in each sample was estimated by amplification of reference gene primers within the assay. To quantify the absolute abundance of each unique TCRbeta CDR3 rearrangement, sequence reads were collapsed and filtered. For each sample, productive Simpson clonality was calculated as the square root of Simpson's diversity index across productive rearrangements. This immuneACCESS table, as held by TCRdb, lists in-frame sequences with V and J called but not all clones. Of the missing ones, under half trace to an unresolved V gene in checked studies; the others have no known cause. That table supplies the V and J calls and clone size; D and trimming were determined from the DNA. For this sample the table gives 150,000 to 200,000 clones, of which about 85% were detected only once. The top ten clones comprise around 25% of the sample.

On this clone: This clone's antigen is unknown. One base away there is no much larger clone; base qualities are not given.

The collaborating institutions used their own protocols to collect whole blood in K2EDTA tubes. Collaborator samples were shipped for TCRbeta analysis as frozen whole blood, isolated PBMCs, or DNA extracted from either sample type. The TCR was taken from a man aged 55 to 70 with acute or convalescent COVID-19. Sequenced input: peripheral blood.

DNA sequence: TGTGCCAGTAGCACGACTCTAGCGGGCCGTTCCACAGATACGCAGTATTTT. Its product reads: CASSTTLAGRSTDTQYF. The chain is assembled from TRBV19 and TRBJ2-3; a stretch of 8 junction bases matches TRBD2. According to the germline V gene (reference sequence), CDR1 reads LNHDA and CDR2 reads SQIVND. Trimming leaves V shorter by 6 bases and J shorter by 2 bases, with the junction holding 13 bases beyond the gene matches. The CDR3 holds 17 amino acids from the cysteine to the phenylalanine. Left in the record is the CDR3 DNA by itself, 51 bases read in frame from the first base.